The present TCR beta chain was sequenced within a study of blood T cell repertoires in COVID-19. The protocol was immunoSEQ multiplex PCR, while the TCRdb copy is restricted to in-frame clones and leaves out a portion. Seen here are about 220,000 clones, around 80% observed once, and the top ten hold roughly a tenth. The CDR3 extends over 14 amino acids. Per germline, CDR1 LNHDA and CDR2 SQIVND (reference sequence). V shed 5 bases and J 5 bases; nucleotides not matched to a gene: 8. V is TRBV19 and J is TRBJ2-7; TRBD1 agrees at 8 bases. The TCR was taken from a man aged 45 to 65 with active or convalescent COVID-19. Source material: peripheral blood. CDR3 region: CASSGDRLGDEQYF. CDR3 nucleotide sequence: TGTGCCAGTAGTGGGGACAGGCTCGGAGACGAGCAGTACTTC.